Listed here are 14 T cell receptor beta chains from one sample, sequenced in a study of persistence of HIV-infected CD4 T cells. No antigen has been assigned to these receptors. Sequencing used immunoSEQ version 4 in survey mode. Only in-frame clones appear in the TCRdb table, and some are missing; sequencing was by immunoSEQ multiplex PCR. This table holds some 41,000 clones, over 80% found once. Nonspecific anti-CD3/anti-CD28 bead stimulation represents the broad CD4+ T cell repertoire. Sorting of responding CD4+ T cells relied on upregulated CD40 ligand together with CD69. Here the sequenced sample was CD4+ T cells sorted from PBMCs after approximately 19-hour stimulation, taken from a patient who received antiretroviral therapy. Source of these receptors: an adult man with HIV who was CMV-seropositive.

J is TRBJ2-5 and V is TRBV2, with a possible D match to TRBD1 (5 bases). V gave up 6 bases and J gave up 4 bases, with 12 bases separating them. The CDR3 runs to 13 residues. Germline V gene data show CDR1 as SNHLY and CDR2 as FYNNEI. The CDR3 region is CASSVDIRETQYF. The DNA for the CDR3 is TGTGCCAGCAGCGTGGACATCCGAGAGACCCAGTACTTC.

The CDR3 spells CASSFAPYGGMGGYTF. The CDR3 DNA reads as TGTGCCAGCAGCTTTGCGCCCTACGGGGGGATGGGTGGCTACACCTTC. The chain combines TRBV7-2 with TRBJ1-2, with a possible D match to TRBD1 (5 bases). The germline V gene has CDR1 SGHTA and CDR2 FQGNSA. Trimming removed 3 bases at V and 7 bases at J, with 21 bases between. The CDR3 is made up of 16 amino acids.

The V call is TRBV2, the J call TRBJ1-2; 7 bases are shared with TRBD1. CDR1 is SNHLY and CDR2 is FYNNEI in the germline V gene. V gave up 4 bases and J gave up 8 bases; unmatched junction bases: 10. CDR3 size: 14 residues. The CDR3 DNA reads as TGTGCCAGCAGTGGCAACAGGGGAGTGGGCGGCTACACCTTC. Amino acids: CASSGNRGVGGYTF.

J is TRBJ2-2 and V is TRBV30, with D uncertain. This CDR3 spans 14 amino acids. Germline CDR1 is GTSNPN and CDR2 is SVGIG (reference sequence). V was cut by 2 bases and J by 3 bases, with 10 bases left in between. CDR3 sequence: CAWSQDPYTGELFF. Written as DNA, the CDR3 is TGTGCCTGGAGTCAAGACCCTTACACCGGGGAGCTGTTTTTT. Filled out from reference TRBV30 and TRBJ2-2, the complete variable domain reads SQTIHQWPATLVQPVGSPLSLECTVEGTSNPNLYWYRQAAGRGLQLLFYSVGIGQISSEVPQNLSASRPQDRQFILSSKKLLLSDSGFYLCAWSQDPYTGELFFGEGSRLTVL.

The J gene is TRBJ2-5, the V gene TRBV7-6, with a possible D match to TRBD1 (6 bases). The germline V gene encodes CDR1 SGHVS and CDR2 FNYEAQ. This CDR3 has 16 amino acids. The V gene lost 1 base and the J gene lost 2 bases, with 14 bases spanning the gap. The CDR3, as DNA: TGTGCCAGCAGCTTAGGGGGGCTCCGAATTCAAGAGACCCAGTACTTC. As protein: CASSLGGLRIQETQYF.

The genes are TRBV3-1 (or the pseudogene TRBV3-2) and TRBJ1-1; no firm D call. The CDR3 has 15 amino acids. Germline CDR1 and CDR2: LGHDT and YNNKEL (reference sequence). The V end lost 3 bases, the J end lost 1 base, and 12 bases lay between the germline ends. CDR3 region: CASSQEGFGNTEAFF. In DNA, the CDR3 is TGTGCCAGCAGCCAGGAAGGGTTTGGGAACACTGAAGCTTTCTTT.

This chain uses TRBV11-2 with TRBJ2-7; D might be TRBD1 (6 bases). V gave up 5 bases and J gave up 7 bases, with 21 bases separating them. Germline V lookup: CDR1 SGHAT, CDR2 FQNNGV. The CDR3 runs to 15 residues. The CDR3 coding sequence is TGTGCCAGCAGCCGTACGGGAACACAGGGTCGGGAGCAGTACTTC. Protein sequence: CASSRTGTQGREQYF.

This chain joins TRBV6-4 and TRBJ2-3; 8 bases are shared with TRBD2. V gave up 4 bases and J gave up 2 bases; unmatched junction bases: 5. CDR3 length: 15 residues. Germline CDR1 reads MRHNA; CDR2 reads SNTAGT. The DNA for the CDR3 is TGTGCCAGCAGTGCTAGCGGGCGAATCACAGATACGCAGTATTTT. Translated: CASSASGRITDTQYF.

This chain uses TRBV9 with TRBJ2-1; TRBD2 agrees at 11 bases. Trimming cost V 0 bases and J 4 bases; bases outside gene matches: 12. Germline V CDR1 and CDR2: SGDLS, YYNGEE. This CDR3 has 19 residues. The CDR3 loop reads CASSVEAGGTSGAYNEQFF. The CDR3 DNA follows: TGTGCCAGCAGCGTAGAGGCAGGAGGGACTAGCGGAGCATACAATGAGCAGTTCTTC.

The rearrangement joins TRBV10-3 to TRBJ2-5, with a weak D call TRBD1 (6 bases). The CDR3 contains 13 residues. Germline loops: CDR1 ENHRY, CDR2 SYGVKD. With 6 bases removed from V and 2 bases from J, the gap between germline ends came to 10 bases. This CDR3 is CAISPGAQETQYF. The CDR3 DNA reads TGTGCCATCAGCCCAGGGGCGCAAGAGACCCAGTACTTC.

The chain uses TRBV2 and TRBJ1-1; no clear D gene. Looked up from germline, CDR1 is SNHLY and CDR2 is FYNNEI. V dropped 6 bases and J dropped 1 base, with 9 bases sitting between them. The CDR3 sequence is 13 residues long. DNA for the CDR3: TGTGCCAGCAGGACTCGACAGAACACTGAAGCTTTCTTT. Residues: CASRTRQNTEAFF. Full variable domain (missing parts from reference TRBV2 and TRBJ1-1): EPEVTQTPSHQVTQMGQEVILRCVPISNHLYFYWYRQILGQKVEFLVSFYNNEISEKSEIFDDQFSVERPDGSNFTLKIRSTKLEDSAMYFCASRTRQNTEAFFGQGTRLTVV.

The CDR3 loop reads CASASYPGQGVREQYF. The CDR3 DNA reads as TGTGCCAGCGCCAGTTATCCGGGACAGGGAGTTCGGGAGCAGTACTTC. The chain couples TRBV2 to TRBJ2-7, with 9 bases matching TRBD1. Trimming cost V 8 bases and J 7 bases; bases outside gene matches: 18. The CDR3 has 16 amino acids. In germline, CDR1 is SNHLY, CDR2 FYNNEI.

The chain combines TRBV19 with TRBJ1-1; tentative D call: TRBD1 (6 bases). The CDR3 extends over 14 amino acids. Trimming removed 6 bases from V and 1 base from J, with 12 bases in between. In germline, CDR1 is LNHDA, CDR2 SQIVND (reference sequence). The CDR3 sequence is CASSRIGGNTEAFF. CDR3 DNA sequence: TGTGCCAGTAGCCGAATAGGGGGGAACACTGAAGCTTTCTTT. The full variable domain, rest sourced from reference TRBV19 and TRBJ1-1, is DGGITQSPKYLFRKEGQNVTLSCEQNLNHDAMYWYRQDPGQGLRLIYYSQIVNDFQKGDIAEGYSVSREKKESFPLTVTSAQKNPTAFYLCASSRIGGNTEAFFGQGTRLTVV.

This clone appeared a single time. CDR3 in amino acids: CSASFNEKLFF. The CDR3 DNA reads TGCAGTGCTAGCTTTAATGAAAAACTGTTTTTT. J is TRBJ1-4 and V is TRBV20-1; D gene uncertain. Germline V gives CDR1 DFQATT, CDR2 SNEGSKA (reference sequence). The V end was cut by 3 bases, the J end by 4 bases, with 3 bases between. The CDR3 has 11 amino acids.